Below are 21 T cell receptor beta chains sequenced from a single sample in a study of CD4 T cells in relation to SARS-CoV-2 and coronaviruses. Measured with immunoSEQ multiplex PCR; TCRdb has only the in-frame clones, and not every one. The sample lists roughly 25,000 clones, around three quarters occurring once. Unexposed donor CD4+ T cells date from 2011-2018, before the COVID-19 pandemic. The cells were cultured for over eight days before CD4+ T cells were isolated. Antigens for these TCRs are unknown. The sample taken for sequencing was CD4+ T cells from PBMCs, cultured in vitro. The receptors derive from a human donor in good health.

To note about this clone: The junction shows a germline mismatch at one end, possibly a read error. The chain is built from TRBV5-1 and TRBJ2-1, with a tentative D call TRBD1 (6 bases). From germline, CDR1 is SGHRS and CDR2 YFSETQ. The CDR3 sequence is 15 residues long. The CDR3 DNA is TGCGCCAGCAGCAACCCTGGCAGGGGTTCAGCTGAGGACGTCTTC. This encodes CASSNPGRGSAEDVF.

The V call is TRBV6-2 or TRBV6-3, the J call TRBJ2-5; 8 bases are shared with TRBD2. CDR1 and CDR2 from the germline V gene are MNHEY and SVGEGT. V was pared by 2 bases and J by 2 bases, with 7 bases of the junction left unmatched. The CDR3 is made up of 16 amino acids. CDR3 in amino acids: CASSYGAVAGQETQYF. In DNA form, the CDR3 reads TGTGCCAGCAGTTACGGAGCGGTAGCGGGACAAGAGACCCAGTACTTC.

V is TRBV7-2 and J is TRBJ2-6; D is unresolved. V was shortened by 6 bases and J by 0 bases, with 12 bases between the two germline ends. This CDR3 has 16 residues. Germline CDR1 and CDR2: SGHTA and FQGNSA. The CDR3 nucleotides read TGTGCCAGCAGACCTCCGCCTTCCTCTGGGGCCAACGTCCTGACTTTC. Protein sequence: CASRPPPSSGANVLTF.

This clone appeared a few times. This rearrangement joins TRBV11-3 to TRBJ1-6; D unresolved. Trimming shortened V by 5 bases and J by 10 bases, and 12 bases separated the two germline ends. The CDR3 has 13 residues. Per the germline V gene, CDR1 is SGHNT and CDR2 is YENEEA. CDR3: CASSRTAVSPLHF. DNA for the CDR3: TGTGCCAGCAGCCGAACAGCCGTATCACCCCTCCACTTT.

The V and J genes are TRBV10-3 and TRBJ1-3, with TRBD1 identical over 7 bases. Germline CDR1 is ENHRY and CDR2 is SYGVKD. The CDR3 runs to 22 residues. Trimming removed 4 bases from V and 0 bases from J; junction bases left unmatched: 24. CDR3 in amino acids: CAISGTYMGQRLPRSSGNTIYF. CDR3 nucleotide sequence: TGTGCCATCAGTGGCACGTATATGGGACAGAGACTACCAAGGAGCTCTGGAAACACCATATATTTT.

The rearrangement joins TRBV6-2 or TRBV6-3 to TRBJ1-4; D remains unclear. CDR1 is MNHEY and CDR2 is SVGEGT in the germline V gene. V dropped 6 bases and J dropped 10 bases, with 15 bases sitting between them. The CDR3 has 13 residues. CDR3 coding DNA: TGTGCCAGCAGCCCGACCGGCGGCGGAAAACTGTTTTTT. Protein product: CASSPTGGGKLFF.

The chain links TRBV10-2 to TRBJ1-1; TRBD1 matches at 10 bases. The CDR3 loop spans 14 amino acids. V dropped 3 bases and J dropped 5; count of bases not matched to a gene: 3. Per germline, CDR1 WSHSY and CDR2 SAAADI. The CDR3 nucleotides are TGCGCCAGCAGTGATGGACAGGGGGGTACTGAAGCTTTCTTT. Its translation: CASSDGQGGTEAFF.

The chain is built from TRBV12-5 and TRBJ2-7; 7 bases map to TRBD2. The V and J ends lost 5 bases and 5 bases, in that order; junction bases with no gene match: 6. The CDR3 is 13 residues long. Germline V gives CDR1 LGHNT, CDR2 FRNRAP. CDR3 loop: CASGPPREHEQYF. The CDR3 region has the DNA TGTGCTAGTGGTCCCCCGCGGGAGCACGAGCAGTACTTC.

V usage is TRBV18 and J usage is TRBJ1-4; a possible D gene is TRBD1 (6 bases). CDR1 is KGHSH and CDR2 is LQKENI in the germline V gene. The ends were cut back, 0 bases at V and 2 bases at J, with 7 bases in the middle. This CDR3 has 15 residues. CDR3 nucleotide sequence: TGTGCCAGCTCACCACCGAGGGGGACTAATGAAAAACTGTTTTTT. Protein product: CASSPPRGTNEKLFF.

The chain uses TRBV6-6 and TRBJ1-1, with D maybe TRBD1 (6 bases). Trimming cost V 5 bases and J 8 bases, with 12 bases left between them. This CDR3 spans 12 amino acids. Germline V gives CDR1 MNHNY, CDR2 SVGAGI (reference sequence). CDR3 in amino acids: CASSTQGGEAFF. As DNA, the CDR3 is TGTGCCAGCAGTACACAGGGTGGGGAAGCTTTCTTT.

The chain recombines TRBV5-8 with TRBJ2-3; unclear D gene. Between the trimmed V and J ends, which lost 0 bases and 5 bases, there was a span of 7 bases. Germline loops: CDR1 SGHTS, CDR2 YDEGEE. This CDR3 has 13 residues. The CDR3 DNA sequence: TGTGCCAGCAGCTTGGAATGGAGAGATACGCAGTATTTT. This gives the protein CASSLEWRDTQYF.

This chain uses TRBV4-2 with TRBJ2-3; perhaps TRBD2 as D (5 bases). V was shortened by 6 bases and J by 2 bases, with 9 bases between the two germline ends. The CDR3 length is 13 residues. Germline-derived CDR1 and CDR2 are LGHNA and YNFKEQ. In nucleotides, the CDR3 is TGTGCCAGCAGTCGGGATCCCACAGATACGCAGTATTTT. Protein product: CASSRDPTDTQYF.

The chain employs TRBV12-5 and TRBJ2-4; possible D gene TRBD2, 7 bases. The V end was cut by 5 bases, the J end by 13 bases, with 15 bases between. This CDR3 comprises 12 residues. Germline CDR1 and CDR2: LGHNT and FRNRAP. As DNA, the CDR3 is TGTGCTAGTGGTGAGGGGGGGGCCTACCAGTACTTC. It codes for CASGEGGAYQYF.

This clone ranks as medium-sized. This chain uses TRBV21-1 with TRBJ2-7. TRBV21-1 is reported as a pseudogene. This CDR3 region has 17 residues. The CDR3 nucleotides read TGTGCCAGCAGCAAAGCGCTCCCCTTGGGGGAACAGTACGAGCAGTACTTC. Its translation is CASSKALPLGEQYEQYF.

This rearrangement joins TRBV5-1 to TRBJ1-4; D uncertain. This CDR3 spans 16 amino acids. Trimming took 0 bases from V and 0 from J, leaving 9 bases between them. Germline V gene lookup returns CDR1 SGHRS and CDR2 YFSETQ. CDR3 nucleotide sequence: TGCGCCAGCAGCTTGGGGACGGATACAACTAATGAAAAACTGTTTTTT. As protein: CASSLGTDTTNEKLFF.

The genes are TRBV2 and TRBJ1-5; D might be TRBD1 (5 bases). CDR3 length equals 13 residues. The germline V gene encodes CDR1 SNHLY and CDR2 FYNNEI. V lost 7 bases and J lost 7, with 14 bases in between. The CDR3 nucleotides read TGTGCCAGCACTTCGGACAACGGCCAGCCCCAGCATTTT. Protein sequence: CASTSDNGQPQHF.

The rearrangement uses TRBV27 and TRBJ2-7; D possibly corresponds to TRBD2 (6 bases). The germline V gene has CDR1 MNHEY and CDR2 SMNVEV (reference sequence). V was trimmed by 2 bases and J by 0 bases, leaving 11 bases between them. The CDR3 spans 15 residues. The CDR3 region is CASSLRAGRSYEQYF. The CDR3 bases are TGTGCCAGCAGTTTAAGGGCGGGGCGCTCCTACGAGCAGTACTTC.

This clone was seen only once. V is TRBV7-9 and J is TRBJ1-5; D is ambiguous. Trimming removed 2 bases at V and 1 base at J, with 3 bases between. The CDR3 has 13 residues. The V gene's germline CDR1 is SEHNR and CDR2 FQNEAQ (reference sequence). The CDR3 nucleotides are TGTGCCAGCAGCTTAACCAGCAATCAGCCCCAGCATTTT. This encodes CASSLTSNQPQHF.

The V and J genes are TRBV4-1 and TRBJ2-3; D is ambiguous. The CDR3 totals 15 residues. Trimming pared 2 bases from V and 1 base from J, leaving 10 bases between. Germline CDR1 is MGHRA and CDR2 is YSYEKL. The CDR3 DNA reads TGCGCCAGCAGCCAAAATTTCGTAGGCACAGATACGCAGTATTTT. Residues: CASSQNFVGTDTQYF.

The rearrangement joins TRBV7-3 to TRBJ2-1; D perhaps matches TRBD1 (5 bases). This CDR3 is 16 amino acids long. CDR1 is SGHTA and CDR2 is FQGTGA in the germline V gene. V gave up 5 bases and J gave up 4 bases, with 18 bases separating them. As DNA, the CDR3 is TGTGCCAGCAGCCTCGTGGGGCGAGGCGTGTACAATGAGCAGTTCTTC. Translation: CASSLVGRGVYNEQFF.

CDR3 in DNA: TGTGCCAGCAGCTTAGGCCTAGCCCCCTCCTACAATGAGCAGTTCTTC. It specifies CASSLGLAPSYNEQFF. This rearrangement joins TRBV11-2 to TRBJ2-1; D is possibly TRBD2 (5 bases). Germline-derived CDR1 and CDR2 are SGHAT and FQNNGV. V lost 1 base to trimming and J lost 0 bases, with 10 bases between them. The CDR3 is 16 residues long.